This T cell receptor beta chain is drawn from a study of blood T cell repertoires in COVID-19. Study information: Sites across the United States, Italy and Spain contributed samples from acute and convalescent COVID-19. T cells, B-cell-depleted T cells, or PBMCs provided the cDNA or gDNA that served as material.

Per the authors' pipeline: The assay estimated nucleated cells by amplifying reference gene primers. Assay used: immunoSEQ multiplex PCR; TCRdb lists only in-frame clones, some missing. That table gives V, J and clone size, and the DNA gave D and trimming. The sample consists of under 85,000 clones, around 85% of them appearing once. The trim removed 5 bases at V and 4 bases at J, leaving 4 bases unmatched. The CDR3 has 13 amino acids. The TCR comes from a man at least 80 years old in a cohort sampled during active COVID-19. Sequences were obtained from peripheral blood. The chain carries TRBV12-3 or TRBV12-4 and TRBJ1-2; the match to TRBD1 covers 7 bases. CDR3 sequence reads: CASSEGTVYGYTF. The DNA of the CDR3 is TGTGCCAGCAGTGAAGGGACAGTCTATGGCTACACCTTC.